The 26 T cell receptor beta chains given below trace back to one sample, sequenced in a study of T cells after posttransplantation cyclophosphamide. Busulfan-fludarabine conditioning, marrow transplant, and cyclophosphamide on days +3 and +4 were administered. Sequenced by immunoSEQ multiplex PCR; TCRdb stores in-frame clones only, minus some. The sample includes roughly 19,000 clones, roughly 87% seen only once; the top ten take about 7.3%. The sample consisted of PBMCs, taken after allogeneic stem cell transplant with posttransplant cyclophosphamide. The receptors come from a female patient aged 40 to 55 who received an allogeneic stem cell transplant from a related donor, was CMV-positive, and had no GVHD. Some of these T cells may belong to the graft donor.

The genes are TRBV19 and TRBJ2-1, with 9 positions matching TRBD2. CDR1 is LNHDA and CDR2 is SQIVND in the germline V gene (reference sequence). With V trimmed by 3 bases and J by 8 bases, 17 bases remained unmatched. This CDR3 comprises 18 residues. The CDR3 spells CASSIPPQGSGRRHEQFF. The CDR3 DNA follows: TGTGCCAGTAGTATTCCCCCCCAGGGTAGCGGGAGAAGGCATGAGCAGTTCTTC.

The chain joins TRBV4-1 to TRBJ2-7; 10 bases fit TRBD2. V lost 0 bases, J lost 4 bases, and 6 bases stayed unmatched. There are 16 residues in the CDR3. Germline V CDR1 and CDR2: MGHRA, YSYEKL. CDR3 sequence: CASSQDRAGGSYEQYF. The CDR3 DNA reads TGCGCCAGCAGCCAAGATAGAGCGGGAGGGTCTTACGAGCAGTACTTC.

The rearrangement joins TRBV9 to TRBJ1-2, with D possibly matching TRBD1 (6 bases). V was cut by 1 base and J by 4 bases, with 11 bases left in between. CDR3 length equals 14 residues. Germline V gene sequence: CDR1 SGDLS, CDR2 YYNGEE. This CDR3 reads CASSVSTGTYGYTF. The CDR3 DNA reads as TGTGCCAGCAGCGTATCGACAGGAACCTATGGCTACACCTTC.

V usage is TRBV9 and J usage is TRBJ2-2; 10 nucleotides align to TRBD2. The CDR3 totals 17 residues. With 1 base clipped from V and 1 base from J, the junction kept 4 bases outside the gene matches. Germline CDR1 and CDR2: SGDLS and YYNGEE. The CDR3 DNA reads TGTGCCAGCAGCGTAAGGCTAGCGGGAGTGAACACCGGGGAGCTGTTTTTT. It specifies CASSVRLAGVNTGELFF.

The J gene is TRBJ2-3, the V gene TRBV10-1, with no clear D. The V gene lost 4 bases and the J gene lost 1 base, with 9 bases spanning the gap. Per the germline V gene, CDR1 is WNHNN and CDR2 is SYGVQD (reference sequence). This CDR3 is 14 amino acids long. The CDR3 DNA is TGCGCCAGCAGTGTAACAACCCGCACAGATACGCAGTATTTT. Amino acids: CASSVTTRTDTQYF.

The chain carries TRBV19 and TRBJ1-4, with 9 bases that match TRBD1. V shed 6 bases, J shed 7 bases, and the junction held 6 bases outside the gene matches. The germline CDR1 and CDR2 sequences are LNHDA and SQIVND (reference sequence). CDR3 size: 14 residues. CDR3 protein: CASSAGQGFEKLFF. In DNA form, the CDR3 reads TGTGCCAGTAGCGCGGGACAGGGTTTTGAAAAACTGTTTTTT.

The V and J genes are TRBV4-3 and TRBJ2-5, with D maybe TRBD1 (6 bases). The CDR3 is 15 amino acids. Germline CDR1 LGHNA, CDR2 YSLEER. V lost 3 bases and J 5 bases, leaving 16 bases between the germline ends. The CDR3 DNA sequence: TGCGCCAGCAGCCAGGAAGGGGGAGTTGAGGAGACCCAGTACTTC. Translated, it gives CASSQEGGVEETQYF.

The V gene is TRBV7-9, the J gene TRBJ2-1; TRBD2 matches at 16 bases. Losses at the gene ends were 5 bases for V and 7 bases for J; bases not matched to a gene: 8. Germline-derived CDR1 and CDR2 are SEHNR and FQNEAQ (reference sequence). This CDR3 is 17 amino acids long. The CDR3 DNA sequence: TGTGCCAGCAGCCCGGGACTAGCGGGAGGGCCTTGGAATGAGCAGTTCTTC. Translated: CASSPGLAGGPWNEQFF. The entire variable domain, with the rest obtained from reference TRBV7-9 and TRBJ2-1, is as follows: DTGVSQNPRHKITKRGQNVTFRCDPISEHNRLYWYRQTLGQGPEFLTYFQNEAQLEKSRLLSDRFSAERPKGSFSTLEIQRTEQGDSAMYLCASSPGLAGGPWNEQFFGPGTRLTVL.

V usage is TRBV5-6 and J usage is TRBJ1-2; TRBD1 might be the D (5 bases). Per the germline V gene, CDR1 is SGHDT and CDR2 is YYEEEE. V was shortened by 7 bases and J by 3 bases, with 19 bases between the two germline ends. This CDR3 is 15 amino acids long. The CDR3 DNA follows: TGTGCCAGCGTCCGGCGGGGGGTTCGGGACTATGGCTACACCTTC. This sequence encodes CASVRRGVRDYGYTF.

The chain recombines TRBV4-3 with TRBJ2-5; D is unresolved. The CDR3 loop spans 15 amino acids. Per the germline V gene, CDR1 is LGHNA and CDR2 is YSLEER. V lost 0 bases and J lost 0, with 8 bases in between. The CDR3 nucleotides are TGCGCCAGCAGCCAAGATCGTTTATACCAAGAGACCCAGTACTTC. Translating gives CASSQDRLYQETQYF.

The chain recombines TRBV19 with TRBJ2-7; 11 bases match TRBD2. The CDR3 loop spans 13 amino acids. Germline CDR1 LNHDA, CDR2 SQIVND (reference sequence). With 4 bases clipped from V and 10 bases from J, the junction kept 6 bases outside the gene matches. The CDR3, as DNA: TGTGCCAGTAGTAACCAACTAGCGGGGGAACAGTACTTC. The encoded protein is CASSNQLAGEQYF.

The chain recombines TRBV19 with TRBJ2-7, with 8 bases lining up with TRBD1. V was clipped by 8 bases and J by 3 bases; unmatched bases: 3. This CDR3 comprises 12 residues. Germline V gene sequence: CDR1 LNHDA, CDR2 SQIVND (reference sequence). CDR3 sequence reads: CASGTGDYEQYF. The CDR3 DNA reads TGTGCCAGTGGGACAGGAGACTACGAGCAGTACTTC.

DNA for the CDR3: TGTGCCAGCAGCTACCGGGACAGACCCTACGAGCAGTACTTC. Translation: CASSYRDRPYEQYF. The gene calls are TRBV6-1 and TRBJ2-7; 7 nucleotides align to TRBD1. This CDR3 has 14 amino acids. Losses at the gene ends were 6 bases for V and 2 bases for J; bases not matched to a gene: 7. Germline V gene lookup returns CDR1 MNHNS and CDR2 SASEGT.

This clone occurred a few times. The chain recombines TRBV27 with TRBJ2-1, with no clear D. The CDR3 totals 15 residues. V lost 10 bases, J lost 2 bases, and 18 bases lay in between. Germline assignment: CDR1 MNHEY and CDR2 SMNVEV (reference sequence). The CDR3 nucleotides read TGTGCCACCTCCCCCGGTCGGGTACCCTACAATGAGCAGTTCTTC. Translated, it gives CATSPGRVPYNEQFF.

The DNA of the CDR3 is TGTGCCAGCAGCCCATGGACAGGGAACACCGGGGAGCTGTTTTTT. It is translated as CASSPWTGNTGELFF. This chain connects TRBV11-2 to TRBJ2-2; the match to TRBD1 covers 7 bases. Losses at the gene ends were 5 bases for V and 1 base for J; bases not matched to a gene: 4. The CDR3 is 15 amino acids. CDR1 is SGHAT, CDR2 FQNNGV, per germline.

This clone was seen a few times. The chain has TRBV10-3 and TRBJ1-5, with D hard to call. V was clipped by 4 bases and J by 1 base, with 14 bases between them. The germline V gene encodes CDR1 ENHRY and CDR2 SYGVKD. The CDR3 has 16 amino acids. The CDR3 reads CAISAELSGSNQPQHF. The CDR3 DNA is TGTGCCATCAGTGCCGAACTCTCCGGGAGCAATCAGCCCCAGCATTTT.

This rearrangement joins TRBV5-4 to TRBJ2-5, with TRBD2 matching 15 bases. This CDR3 is 17 amino acids long. V trimming: 0 bases; J trimming: 5 bases; junction bases outside the gene matches: 5. Germline V gene lookup returns CDR1 SGHNT and CDR2 YYREEE (reference sequence). The CDR3 sequence is CASSLGTSGRARETQYF. The CDR3 nucleotides read TGTGCCAGCAGCTTGGGGACTAGCGGGAGGGCTCGGGAGACCCAGTACTTC.

The chain employs TRBV19 and TRBJ2-7, with D maybe TRBD1 (5 bases). Germline V CDR1 and CDR2: LNHDA, SQIVND (reference sequence). V lost 8 bases, J lost 0 bases, and 11 bases lay in between. The CDR3 consists of 13 residues. CDR3 sequence (DNA): TGTGCCAGTTCTTACCAGGGCTCCTACGAGCAGTACTTC. This codes for CASSYQGSYEQYF.

The rearrangement links TRBV28 to TRBJ2-2; TRBD2 is a possible D gene (6 bases). V lost 5 bases and J lost 7, with 17 bases in between. CDR1 is MDHEN, CDR2 SYDVKM, per germline. The CDR3 loop spans 15 amino acids. CDR3 sequence reads: CASSSPGGSGGELFF. CDR3 in DNA: TGTGCCAGCAGTAGCCCCGGGGGATCGGGCGGGGAGCTGTTTTTT.

The chain employs TRBV7-6 and TRBJ2-2; TRBD2 aligns across 8 bases. CDR3 length: 15 amino acids. V lost 5 bases to trimming and J lost 0 bases; unmatched junction nucleotides: 2. From germline, CDR1 is SGHVS and CDR2 FNYEAQ. DNA of the CDR3: TGTGCCAGCAGCCCGGGACTAGCGAACACCGGGGAGCTGTTTTTT. Its translation is CASSPGLANTGELFF.

V is TRBV7-9 and J is TRBJ1-3; TRBD1 agrees at 8 bases. CDR1 is SEHNR, CDR2 FQNEAQ, per germline (reference sequence). CDR3 length: 17 amino acids. The J segment lost 0 bases and the V segment lost 3 bases, leaving 7 bases of the junction unmatched. This CDR3 is CASSFGQGVDSGNTIYF. The CDR3 DNA follows: TGTGCCAGCAGCTTTGGACAGGGTGTAGACTCTGGAAACACCATATATTTT.

Details on this clone: This sample includes further DNA sequences coding for the same CDR3. This chain links TRBV27 with TRBJ1-2; 9 bases match TRBD1. V was pared by 5 bases and J by 0 bases, with 10 bases of the junction left unmatched. This CDR3 region has 17 residues. Germline V gene lookup returns CDR1 MNHEY and CDR2 SMNVEV (reference sequence). The CDR3 bases are TGTGCCAGCAGTCTAATGGGACAGGGTCCCTCTAACTATGGCTACACCTTC. Translated, it gives CASSLMGQGPSNYGYTF.

The rearrangement uses TRBV2 and TRBJ2-7; 9 nucleotides agree with TRBD1. CDR3 size: 16 residues. The V segment lost 5 bases and the J segment 1 base; nucleotides outside the gene matches: 9. Germline CDR1 and CDR2: SNHLY and FYNNEI. CDR3 coding DNA: TGTGCCAGCAGTACCCCGCGGACAGGGGATTCCTACGAGCAGTACTTC. Encoded protein: CASSTPRTGDSYEQYF.

Written as DNA, the CDR3 is TGTGCCAGCAGCTTAACGGGGACTTTCCAAGAGACCCAGTACTTC. Protein: CASSLTGTFQETQYF. The chain recombines TRBV7-3 with TRBJ2-5; a possible D gene is TRBD2 (6 bases). Germline CDR1 SGHTA, CDR2 FQGTGA. V shed 0 bases and J shed 1 base, with 9 bases lying between them. This CDR3 spans 15 amino acids.

The CDR3 reads CASSQEGQAGTDTQYF. The DNA for the CDR3 is TGTGCCAGCAGCCAAGAGGGACAGGCGGGCACAGATACGCAGTATTTT. This chain joins TRBV4-2 and TRBJ2-3, with TRBD1 matching over 8 bases. Trimming cost V 0 bases and J 1 base; bases outside gene matches: 3. Germline V gene lookup returns CDR1 LGHNA and CDR2 YNFKEQ. The CDR3 is made up of 16 amino acids.

The chain has TRBV5-4 and TRBJ1-1, with TRBD1 as a possible D gene (6 bases). V shed 0 bases and J shed 0 bases, with 15 bases lying between them. This CDR3 region has 17 residues. Germline V lookup: CDR1 SGHNT, CDR2 YYREEE (reference sequence). CDR3 nucleotide sequence: TGTGCCAGCAGCTTGGCGGGGGGCAGGGCCATGAACACTGAAGCTTTCTTT. It specifies CASSLAGGRAMNTEAFF.